These 30 T cell receptor beta chains were sequenced from one sample in a study of response to subunit inactivated influenza vaccine. TCRdb re-called the RT-PCR reads with MiXCR, one entry per CDR3 protein. The sample carries about 650,000 distinct CDR3 sequences, around 15% recorded once. Sequencing was performed on PBMCs from blood, taken 14 to 15 days before vaccination. These receptors originate from a middle-aged man who received an inactivated influenza vaccine.

This clonotype was seen at least ten times. The gene calls are TRBV19 and TRBJ2-1; 8 bases agree with TRBD2. Germline CDR1 is LNHDA and CDR2 is SQIVND (reference sequence). The CDR3 consists of 16 residues. V was pared by 1 base and J by 10 bases, with 12 bases of the junction left unmatched. The DNA for the CDR3 is TGTGCCAGTAGTATAGTCGCGGGACTAGGATCGAGGGAGCAGTTCTTC. This gives the protein CASSIVAGLGSREQFF.

This clonotype was recorded at least ten times. The rearrangement joins TRBV12-3 or TRBV12-4 to TRBJ2-1; TRBD2 matches 9 bases. V trimming: 3 bases; J trimming: 9 bases; junction bases outside the gene matches: 9. CDR3 length equals 15 residues. CDR3 in DNA: TGTGCCAGCAGTTTGCCTAGCGGGGTGTATGGTGAGCAGTTCTTC. Amino acids: CASSLPSGVYGEQFF.

This clonotype was picked up many times. The rearrangement joins TRBV12-3 or TRBV12-4 to TRBJ1-2, with D tentatively TRBD1 (5 bases). V lost 5 bases and J 3 bases, leaving 10 bases between the germline ends. The CDR3 is 13 residues long. CDR3 amino acids: CASSLDSYYGYTF. The CDR3 coding sequence is TGTGCCAGCAGTCTTGACAGTTACTATGGCTACACCTTC.

The chain joins TRBV5-1 to TRBJ2-6; D gene ambiguous. V lost 5 bases to trimming and J lost 0 bases, with 12 bases between them. Germline assignment: CDR1 SGHRS and CDR2 YFSETQ. This CDR3 spans 16 amino acids. CDR3 in amino acids: CASRLTASSGANVLTF. CDR3 nucleotides: TGCGCCAGCAGACTTACAGCGAGCTCTGGGGCCAACGTCCTGACTTTC.

In this sample, this clonotype turned up a few times. The V call is TRBV5-1, the J call TRBJ2-1; TRBD2 matches at 8 bases. Germline-derived CDR1 and CDR2 are SGHRS and YFSETQ. The CDR3 is 15 amino acids. V was pared by 4 bases and J by 3 bases, with 6 bases of the junction left unmatched. The CDR3 DNA follows: TGCGCCAGCAGCCTGTTAGCGGGGCACTACAATGAGCAGTTCTTC. The encoded protein is CASSLLAGHYNEQFF.

The rearrangement uses TRBV20-1 and TRBJ2-3, with a weak D call TRBD2 (7 bases). V was trimmed by 6 bases and J by 4 bases, leaving 20 bases between them. Looked up from germline, CDR1 is DFQATT and CDR2 is SNEGSKA (reference sequence). The CDR3 is 15 amino acids. CDR3 sequence: CSAGGKGGHADTQYF. The CDR3 DNA reads as TGCAGTGCGGGGGGTAAGGGGGGGCACGCAGATACGCAGTATTTT.

This clonotype has just a few counts. V usage is TRBV29-1 and J usage is TRBJ2-2, with D hard to call. This CDR3 spans 14 amino acids. CDR1 is SQVTM, CDR2 ANQGSEA, per germline. V was cut by 6 bases and J by 2 bases, with 13 bases left in between. CDR3: CSVGRASNTGELFF. Here the CDR3 DNA reads TGCAGCGTCGGTCGTGCTAGTAACACCGGGGAGCTGTTTTTT.

This clonotype was observed a handful of times. V usage is TRBV12-3 or TRBV12-4 and J usage is TRBJ2-1; 8 nucleotides agree with TRBD1. CDR3 length equals 13 residues. The J segment lost 6 bases and the V segment lost 4 bases, leaving 2 bases of the junction unmatched. DNA of the CDR3: TGTGCCAGCAGTTGGACAGGGAGCAATGAGCAGTTCTTC. Translated: CASSWTGSNEQFF.

A few counts support this clonotype. V gene TRBV4-3 combines with J gene TRBJ2-1, with D possibly matching TRBD1 (6 bases). The V and J ends lost 0 bases and 2 bases respectively, with 11 bases between them. The germline CDR1 and CDR2 sequences are LGHNA and YSLEER. The CDR3 runs to 16 residues. The CDR3 loop is CASSQEWGQPYNEQFF. The CDR3 DNA sequence: TGCGCCAGCAGCCAAGAATGGGGACAACCCTACAATGAGCAGTTCTTC.

The rearrangement links TRBV9 to TRBJ2-1; tentatively, D is TRBD2 (5 bases). The germline CDR1 and CDR2 sequences are SGDLS and YYNGEE. V was clipped by 0 bases and J by 0 bases, with 13 bases between them. This CDR3 has 17 amino acids. CDR3 sequence (DNA): TGTGCCAGCAGCGTAGGGGCTAGCCCCAGCTCCTACAATGAGCAGTTCTTC. Amino acid sequence: CASSVGASPSSYNEQFF.

The rearrangement joins TRBV7-9 to TRBJ1-1; the D gene is possibly TRBD1 (6 bases). The CDR3 extends over 15 amino acids. CDR1 and CDR2 from the germline V gene are SEHNR and FQNEAQ (reference sequence). The V gene lost 4 bases and the J gene lost 6 bases, with 18 bases spanning the gap. CDR3 in amino acids: CASSSLNTGFSEAFF. The CDR3 DNA sequence: TGTGCCAGCAGCTCGTTAAATACAGGGTTTTCTGAAGCTTTCTTT.

The J gene is TRBJ2-7, the V gene TRBV10-3; 8 bases agree with TRBD2. The CDR3 has 15 residues. Trimming cost V 4 bases and J 2 bases; bases outside gene matches: 7. The germline gives CDR1 ENHRY, CDR2 SYGVKD. The CDR3 loop reads CAISGAPGGTYEQYF. The DNA of the CDR3 is TGTGCCATCAGTGGCGCCCCGGGAGGGACCTACGAGCAGTACTTC.

This clonotype was recorded a few times. The chain joins TRBV10-3 to TRBJ2-2; 8 positions agree with TRBD2. J gave up 3 bases and V 0 bases, and 3 bases lay outside the gene matches. CDR3 size: 16 residues. The germline V gene has CDR1 ENHRY and CDR2 SYGVKD. CDR3 protein: CAISESLLADTGELFF. In DNA form, the CDR3 reads TGTGCCATCAGTGAGTCGCTACTAGCGGACACCGGGGAGCTGTTTTTT.

This clonotype was detected many times. The J gene is TRBJ2-4, the V gene TRBV7-9; 7 bases map to TRBD1. V lost 5 bases and J lost 3; bases outside the gene matches: 13. The CDR3 consists of 17 residues. Germline CDR1 is SEHNR and CDR2 is FQNEAQ (reference sequence). The CDR3 DNA sequence: TGTGCCAGCAGCCGAGGACAGGCAAGCTCGGGCAAAAACATTCAGTACTTC. Encoded protein: CASSRGQASSGKNIQYF.

Points on this clonotype: A much larger clone lies one base from this, so it may be a read error. The CDR3 is CASSGRITGELFF. The CDR3 DNA reads TGTGCCAGTTCGGGCAGGATTACCGGGGAGCTGTTTTTT. The chain recombines TRBV11-3 with TRBJ2-2; no firm D call. V was shortened by 9 bases and J by 5 bases, with 13 bases between the two germline ends. The CDR3 loop spans 13 amino acids. Germline CDR1 SGHNT, CDR2 YENEEA.

In its sample, this clonotype was seen a few times. The chain has TRBV6-5 and TRBJ2-5; 8 bases line up with TRBD2. From germline, CDR1 is MNHEY and CDR2 SVGAGI. J gave up 2 bases and V 3 bases, and 8 bases lay outside the gene matches. This CDR3 spans 16 amino acids. CDR3 DNA sequence: TGTGCCAGCAGTTATGGTCTTAGCGGGAAGCAAGAGACCCAGTACTTC. Translation gives CASSYGLSGKQETQYF.

This clonotype was seen more than once but under ten times. The rearrangement uses TRBV6-5 and TRBJ1-2; 11 bases are shared with TRBD1. The CDR3 consists of 17 residues. Germline V gene data show CDR1 as MNHEY and CDR2 as SVGAGI. V was clipped by 3 bases and J by 4 bases; unmatched bases: 10. The CDR3 DNA reads TGTGCCAGCAGTTATTCAAGGACAGGGGGCGGTGGCTATGGCTACACCTTC. Protein product: CASSYSRTGGGGYGYTF.

V is TRBV4-3 and J is TRBJ2-1; D call uncertain. CDR1 and CDR2 (germline): LGHNA, YSLEER. This CDR3 region has 13 residues. With 3 bases removed from V and 5 bases from J, the gap between germline ends came to 8 bases. CDR3 sequence reads: CASSQIRHNEQFF. CDR3 DNA: TGCGCCAGCAGCCAGATAAGACACAATGAGCAGTTCTTC.

V gene TRBV5-5 combines with J gene TRBJ2-1; TRBD1 aligns across 8 bases. Trimming at V came to 3 bases and at J to 3 bases, leaving 2 bases not matched to a gene. The CDR3 is 14 amino acids. Per germline, CDR1 SGHKS and CDR2 YYEKEE (reference sequence). The CDR3 here is CASSWGTGYNEQFF. The CDR3, as DNA: TGTGCCAGCAGCTGGGGGACAGGCTACAATGAGCAGTTCTTC.

Regarding this clonotype: The junction does not match germline at one end; this may be a read error. This rearrangement joins TRBV20-1 to TRBJ2-3; D not certain. The CDR3 consists of 12 residues. CDR1 is DFQATT and CDR2 is SNEGSKA in the germline V gene (reference sequence). This CDR3 is CSAALTVDTHYF. The CDR3 DNA sequence: TGCAGTGCTGCCTTGACGGTGGATACGCATTATTTT.

This chain joins TRBV20-1 and TRBJ1-5, with 8 bases that match TRBD1. The germline gives CDR1 DFQATT, CDR2 SNEGSKA (reference sequence). The CDR3 runs 18 residues. Losses at the gene ends were 2 bases for V and 0 bases for J; bases not matched to a gene: 12. CDR3 nucleotide sequence: TGCAGTGCTAGATCCGGACAGGGCCCCGAATATAGCAATCAGCCCCAGCATTTT. Translation: CSARSGQGPEYSNQPQHF.

This clonotype was seen at least ten times. One end of the junction fails to match germline, which may point to a read error. The chain is built from TRBV20-1 and TRBJ2-4; unclear D gene. Germline CDR1 and CDR2: DFQATT and SNEGSKA (reference sequence). This CDR3 spans 11 amino acids. Written as DNA, the CDR3 is TGCAGTGCCAGAGTACGGGACATTCAGTACTTC. It specifies CSARVRDIQYF.

In this sample, this clonotype turned up a few times. The chain recombines TRBV3-1 with TRBJ2-3; 9 nucleotides agree with TRBD2. The length of the CDR3 is 16 residues. Trimming at V came to 1 base and at J to 2 bases, leaving 4 bases not matched to a gene. CDR1 and CDR2 (germline): LGHDT, YNNKEL (reference sequence). The CDR3: CASSQGAGGLTDTQYF. In DNA, the CDR3 is TGTGCCAGCAGCCAAGGAGCGGGAGGTCTCACAGATACGCAGTATTTT.

The chain joins TRBV20-1 to TRBJ1-1; TRBD1 matches at 10 bases. Germline V gives CDR1 DFQATT, CDR2 SNEGSKA (reference sequence). V was pared by 4 bases and J by 7 bases, with 6 bases of the junction left unmatched. The CDR3 is 13 amino acids. CDR3 in amino acids: CSATGQGEFEAFF. The CDR3 DNA follows: TGCAGTGCTACCGGACAGGGGGAGTTTGAAGCTTTCTTT.

The genes are TRBV12-3 or TRBV12-4 and TRBJ2-7; tentative D call: TRBD1 (6 bases). The V end was cut by 7 bases, the J end by 2 bases, with 36 bases between. The CDR3 totals 21 residues. DNA of the CDR3: TGTGCCAGCAATTGGGTGGGATATCCGATTTCAAACCGGGACACGGCCTACGAGCAGTACTTC. Translation: CASNWVGYPISNRDTAYEQYF.

The chain links TRBV7-2 to TRBJ2-3; 9 nucleotides match TRBD2. Trimming cost V 5 bases and J 10 bases; bases outside gene matches: 10. The CDR3 extends over 14 amino acids. Germline CDR1 reads SGHTA; CDR2 reads FQGNSA. CDR3 bases: TGTGCCAGCAGCGATCTAGCGGGGCCCAGGGCGCAGTATTTT. This translates into CASSDLAGPRAQYF. The full variable domain, rest sourced from reference TRBV7-2 and TRBJ2-3, is GAGVSQSPSNKVTEKGKDVELRCDPISGHTALYWYRQSLGQGLEFLIYFQGNSAPDKSGLPSDRFSAERTGGSVSTLTIQRTQQEDSAVYLCASSDLAGPRAQYFGPGTRLTVL.

This clonotype was picked up a small number of times. The V and J genes are TRBV28 and TRBJ2-3, with TRBD2 matching 10 bases. V shed 2 bases and J 8 bases; nucleotides not matched to a gene: 13. The CDR3 contains 17 residues. Germline values: CDR1 MDHEN, CDR2 SYDVKM. CDR3 nucleotides: TGTGCCAGCAGTTTACTCCAGCTAGCGGGAGTGGGGGGTACGCAGTATTTT. It specifies CASSLLQLAGVGGTQYF.

The chain links TRBV7-2 to TRBJ2-5, with 8 bases identical to TRBD2. The CDR3 consists of 16 residues. Germline CDR1 reads SGHTA; CDR2 reads FQGNSA. The trim removed 5 bases at V and 2 bases at J, leaving 10 bases unmatched. The CDR3 here is CASSRPPGGGQETQYF. For the CDR3, the DNA is TGTGCCAGCAGCCGGCCCCCGGGAGGGGGACAAGAGACCCAGTACTTC.

The V gene is TRBV7-2, the J gene TRBJ1-6; D not resolved. Germline V lookup: CDR1 SGHTA, CDR2 FQGNSA. The CDR3 is 12 residues long. With 3 bases removed from V and 7 bases from J, the gap between germline ends came to 4 bases. The CDR3 here is CASSFQNSPLHF. CDR3 nucleotides: TGTGCCAGCAGCTTCCAGAATTCACCCCTCCACTTT. Using reference TRBV7-2 and TRBJ1-6 for the parts outside the CDR3, the full variable domain is GAGVSQSPSNKVTEKGKDVELRCDPISGHTALYWYRQSLGQGLEFLIYFQGNSAPDKSGLPSDRFSAERTGGSVSTLTIQRTQQEDSAVYLCASSFQNSPLHFGNGTRLTVT.

This clonotype was recorded at least ten times. V is TRBV20-1 and J is TRBJ1-5; D remains unclear. Germline V gene sequence: CDR1 DFQATT, CDR2 SNEGSKA (reference sequence). V lost 0 bases and J lost 0, with 6 bases in between. CDR3 size: 14 residues. The CDR3 DNA follows: TGCAGTGCTAGAGATTTGATTAGCAATCAGCCCCAGCATTTT. Its translation is CSARDLISNQPQHF.